Below are 23 T cell receptor beta chains sequenced from a single sample in a study of shared clonotypes between healthy human individuals (dated by TCRdb to about 2020). The method behind the library was the immunoSEQ multiplex PCR assay. TCRdb stores this immuneACCESS table with in-frame sequences only. Part of the clones is absent; in the studies checked, under half of the shortfall reflects unresolved V genes, and no reason is known for the rest. For this sample there are hundreds of thousands of clones; around three quarters appear just once. The ten largest clones take up around 1.8% of the sample. Material: memory CD4+ T cells sorted from blood. Sample cell subset or site, as interpreted from the label and publication: CD45RA-negative fraction. These receptors all stem from a woman aged 25 to 39 in good health.

This chain links TRBV28 with TRBJ2-3; D is perhaps TRBD2 (6 bases). Germline V CDR1 and CDR2: MDHEN, SYDVKM. V lost 4 bases, J lost 5 bases, and 13 bases lay in between. The CDR3 has 14 residues. The CDR3 DNA is TGTGCCAGCAGTTACCCCGGGAGAGGAGATACGCAGTATTTT. Its translation: CASSYPGRGDTQYF.

The sample holds one count of this clone. This chain uses TRBV13 with TRBJ2-7; the match to TRBD2 covers 7 bases. The trim removed 5 bases at V and 5 bases at J, leaving 15 bases unmatched. This CDR3 is 16 amino acids long. Germline lookup yields CDR1 PRHDT and CDR2 FYEKMQ (reference sequence). Here the CDR3 reads CASSPDVTSDTHEQYF. The DNA of the CDR3 is TGTGCCAGCAGCCCGGACGTTACTAGCGATACCCACGAGCAGTACTTC. Looking up the rest from reference TRBV13 and TRBJ2-7 gives the full variable domain: AAGVIQSPRHLIKEKRETATLKCYPIPRHDTVYWYQQGPGQDPQFLISFYEKMQSDKGSIPDRFSAQQFSDYHSELNMSSLELGDSALYFCASSPDVTSDTHEQYFGPGTRLTVT.

J is TRBJ1-4 and V is TRBV30; D gene uncertain. The V gene lost 0 bases and the J gene lost 7 bases, with 12 bases spanning the gap. This CDR3 contains 14 residues. Looked up from germline, CDR1 is GTSNPN and CDR2 is SVGIG (reference sequence). The CDR3 DNA is TGTGCCTGGAGTGTACGGACCCGGAGTGAAAAACTGTTTTTT. Its protein is CAWSVRTRSEKLFF.

CDR3 DNA sequence: TGTGCCAGCAGTGATTGGAGGATACCCCTCCACTTT. This gives the protein CASSDWRIPLHF. The chain carries TRBV2 and TRBJ1-6; no reliable D call. Germline CDR1 and CDR2: SNHLY and FYNNEI. The ends were cut back, 3 bases at V and 12 bases at J, with 9 bases in the middle. This CDR3 is 12 amino acids long.

This chain connects TRBV18 to TRBJ1-1; tentatively, D is TRBD1 (5 bases). Germline V gene sequence: CDR1 KGHSH, CDR2 LQKENI. Between the trimmed V and J ends, which lost 6 bases and 5 bases, there was a span of 16 bases. This CDR3 is built from 14 residues. The CDR3 sequence: CASSAEVRETEAFF. In nucleotides, the CDR3 is TGTGCCAGCTCCGCCGAGGTCAGGGAGACTGAAGCTTTCTTT. The full variable domain, in which reference TRBV18 and TRBJ1-1 provide the parts outside the CDR3, is NAGVMQNPRHLVRRRGQEARLRCSPMKGHSHVYWYRQLPEEGLKFMVYLQKENIIDESGMPKERFSAEFPKEGPSILRIQQVVRGDSAAYFCASSAEVRETEAFFGQGTRLTVV.

V and J are TRBV5-1 and TRBJ2-1; 13 bases map to TRBD2. The CDR3 is 16 residues long. Germline V gene lookup returns CDR1 SGHRS and CDR2 YFSETQ. The junction had 9 bases not matched to a gene; V was cut back by 4 bases and J by 8 bases. The CDR3 is CASSGRTSGSVDEQFF. For the CDR3, the DNA is TGCGCCAGCAGCGGAAGGACTAGCGGGAGCGTCGATGAGCAGTTCTTC.

A remark on this clone: The sample holds other DNA sequences that translate to the same CDR3. J is TRBJ1-5 and V is TRBV27, with D possibly TRBD1 on 6 matching bases. Germline CDR1 MNHEY, CDR2 SMNVEV (reference sequence). The V end was cut by 4 bases, the J end by 4 bases, with 8 bases between. This CDR3 has 13 residues. The CDR3 coding sequence is TGTGCCAGCAGTTGGACAGTTAATCAGCCCCAGCATTTT. Its protein product is CASSWTVNQPQHF.

The CDR3 DNA follows: TGTGCCAGTATGAGGGGACCTCTCTCTGGAAACACCATATATTTT. Protein: CASMRGPLSGNTIYF. The chain combines TRBV19 with TRBJ1-3, with a possible D match to TRBD1 (5 bases). The CDR3 length is 15 residues. The V end lost 7 bases, the J end lost 0 bases, and 13 bases lay between the germline ends. CDR1 LNHDA and CDR2 SQIVND come from the germline V gene (reference sequence).

This chain links TRBV19 with TRBJ2-1, with 8 bases matching TRBD2. Losses at the gene ends were 6 bases for V and 8 bases for J; bases not matched to a gene: 3. CDR1 and CDR2 (germline): LNHDA, SQIVND (reference sequence). This CDR3 spans 12 amino acids. The CDR3 DNA is TGTGCCAGTAGATCAGCGGGGGATGAGCAGTTCTTC. It encodes CASRSAGDEQFF.

This clone appeared a single time. Distinct nucleotide sequences in the sample also encode this CDR3. The chain employs TRBV2 and TRBJ2-5; 14 nucleotides agree with TRBD2. The CDR3 runs 17 residues. V lost 4 bases to trimming and J lost 1 base; unmatched junction nucleotides: 5. Germline-derived CDR1 and CDR2 are SNHLY and FYNNEI. The CDR3 loop is CASSAGLAGGLQETQYF. The CDR3 nucleotides read TGTGCCAGCAGTGCAGGACTAGCGGGAGGTCTCCAAGAGACCCAGTACTTC.

The chain employs TRBV28 and TRBJ2-2; no firm D call. CDR1 MDHEN and CDR2 SYDVKM come from the germline V gene. The CDR3 has 14 amino acids. Trimming left V 2 bases short and J 4 bases short, with 8 bases between. CDR3 sequence: CASSLGPSTGELFF. DNA of the CDR3: TGTGCCAGCAGTTTAGGACCCAGCACCGGGGAGCTGTTTTTT.

The rearrangement uses TRBV18 and TRBJ1-5; no definite D call. The CDR3 sequence is 14 residues long. V lost 4 bases, J lost 5 bases, and 12 bases lay in between. CDR1 KGHSH and CDR2 LQKENI come from the germline V gene. CDR3 amino acids: CASSLPPPYQPQHF. Written as DNA, the CDR3 is TGTGCCAGCTCACTCCCCCCACCCTATCAGCCCCAGCATTTT.

The chain has TRBV6-1 and TRBJ1-1, with 8 bases identical to TRBD1. From germline, CDR1 is MNHNS and CDR2 SASEGT. The length of the CDR3 is 13 residues. V lost 6 bases to trimming and J lost 4 bases; unmatched junction nucleotides: 4. As DNA, the CDR3 is TGTGCCAGCAGGGAGGACAGGGCCACTGAAGCTTTCTTT. Encoded protein: CASREDRATEAFF.

Concerning this clone itself: Germline is not matched at one junction end, which may reflect a read error. This rearrangement joins TRBV7-9 to TRBJ2-7, with no clear D. Germline V gene lookup returns CDR1 SEHNR and CDR2 FQNEAQ (reference sequence). The CDR3 length is 15 residues. CDR3 DNA: TGTGCCAGCACCCCCGGACGGGCGGAGCCTACGAGTGACGGCTTC. Amino acids: CASTPGRAEPTSDGF.

This clone was counted only a few times. The chain combines TRBV28 with TRBJ1-2, with D possibly being TRBD1 (6 bases). From germline, CDR1 is MDHEN and CDR2 SYDVKM. Trimming took off 7 bases at V and 6 bases at J, with 18 bases between the two ends. The CDR3 totals 14 residues. The CDR3 here is CASTVTGMGDGYTF. The CDR3 coding sequence is TGTGCCAGCACAGTCACAGGGATGGGAGATGGCTACACCTTC.

The chain joins TRBV6-1 to TRBJ2-7; TRBD1 matches 11 bases. The V gene end was trimmed by 2 bases and the J gene end by 3 bases; junction bases not matched to a gene: 3. Germline CDR1 and CDR2: MNHNS and SASEGT. This CDR3 is built from 15 residues. The CDR3 sequence is CASSEPGTGGYEQYF. CDR3 nucleotide sequence: TGTGCCAGCAGTGAACCGGGGACAGGGGGCTACGAGCAGTACTTC.

This clone came up a few times. The chain employs TRBV7-2 and TRBJ1-5, with a possible D match to TRBD1 (5 bases). There are 13 residues in the CDR3. Trimming removed 5 bases at V and 7 bases at J, with 12 bases between. Germline V gene data show CDR1 as SGHTA and CDR2 as FQGNSA. CDR3 amino acids: CASSQGELQPQHF. For the CDR3, the DNA is TGTGCCAGCAGCCAAGGGGAACTCCAGCCCCAGCATTTT.

The rearrangement joins TRBV5-1 to TRBJ1-1; the match to TRBD1 covers 8 bases. The J segment lost 3 bases and the V segment lost 0 bases, leaving 4 bases of the junction unmatched. In germline, CDR1 is SGHRS, CDR2 YFSETQ. The CDR3 is 15 amino acids. CDR3 DNA sequence: TGCGCCAGCAGCTTGGGGGCGACAGGGGACACTGAAGCTTTCTTT. Translating it yields CASSLGATGDTEAFF.

V and J are TRBV19 and TRBJ2-3, with a possible D match to TRBD1 (6 bases). There are 14 residues in the CDR3. The V end was cut by 6 bases, the J end by 1 base, with 11 bases between. Germline CDR1 and CDR2: LNHDA and SQIVND (reference sequence). CDR3 protein: CASSLGAGTDTQYF. In DNA form, the CDR3 reads TGTGCCAGTAGCCTGGGGGCGGGCACAGATACGCAGTATTTT.

V and J are TRBV28 and TRBJ1-2; 9 bases agree with TRBD1. The V segment lost 4 bases and the J segment 5 bases; nucleotides outside the gene matches: 8. CDR1 MDHEN and CDR2 SYDVKM come from the germline V gene. This CDR3 comprises 15 residues. For the CDR3, the DNA is TGTGCCAGCAGTTCCGTCGGACAGGGGAGGTATGGCTACACCTTC. It codes for CASSSVGQGRYGYTF.

This clone appeared a single time. The chain uses TRBV4-2 and TRBJ2-7, with 8 bases fitting TRBD2. The CDR3 has 19 amino acids. V gave up 1 base and J gave up 4 bases; unmatched junction bases: 18. Germline V gives CDR1 LGHNA, CDR2 YNFKEQ. The CDR3 region has the DNA TGTGCCAGCAGCCAAGTACCGGGAGGGCCAAGACTGGTTTTGTACGAGCAGTACTTC. It encodes CASSQVPGGPRLVLYEQYF.

The chain has TRBV7-6 and TRBJ1-3; TRBD1 is a possible D gene (6 bases). This CDR3 spans 15 amino acids. Germline assignment: CDR1 SGHVS and CDR2 FNYEAQ. The germline V and J ends were trimmed by 0 bases and 5 bases, with 11 bases remaining between them. CDR3 in DNA: TGTGCCAGCAGCTTAGCCGGGCAGGGGCGAAACACCATATATTTT. Protein product: CASSLAGQGRNTIYF.

This clone was seen only a few times. The rearrangement links TRBV28 to TRBJ1-1; 9 bases fit TRBD1. After removal of 6 bases from V and 12 bases from J, the junction contained 11 bases not matched to a gene. This CDR3 spans 13 amino acids. Germline V gives CDR1 MDHEN, CDR2 SYDVKM. CDR3 in amino acids: CASRYRDRVKTFF. CDR3 in DNA: TGTGCCAGCAGGTACCGGGACAGGGTTAAAACTTTCTTT.